A single sample gave rise to the 27 T cell receptor beta chains below, sequenced in a study of blood T cell repertoires in COVID-19 (dated by TCRdb to the early 2020s). Library preparation employed the immunoSEQ multiplex PCR assay. The clones in this table, taken by TCRdb from immuneACCESS, are in-frame only. Not every clone is retained; where verified, under half of the shortfall comes from an unresolved V gene, and the cause of the rest is unknown. Across this sample there are some 93,000 clones, with approximately 89% seen only once. About 9.4% of the sample rests with the top ten. Source material: peripheral blood. The receptors shown here come from a man between 45 and 60 years old with acute or convalescent COVID-19.

The rearrangement joins TRBV7-9 to TRBJ1-2; D not certain. Germline lookup yields CDR1 SEHNR and CDR2 FQNEAQ (reference sequence). The CDR3 has 15 amino acids. V lost 3 bases, J lost 8 bases, and 19 bases lay in between. As DNA, the CDR3 is TGTGCCAGCAGCTTGTCTTTTGGCGCGGGAGGGGGCTACACCTTC. Translating gives CASSLSFGAGGGYTF.

The chain carries TRBV5-4 and TRBJ1-2, with 9 bases lining up with TRBD1. Per the germline V gene, CDR1 is SGHNT and CDR2 is YYREEE (reference sequence). The length of the CDR3 is 16 residues. Unmatched junction bases numbered 8, after V lost 4 bases and J lost 1 base. CDR3 loop: CASSLRTGVGNYGYTF. CDR3 bases: TGTGCCAGCAGCCTCAGGACAGGGGTGGGTAACTATGGCTACACCTTC.

The chain has TRBV5-1 and TRBJ2-7; 9 positions match TRBD1. Germline V gene lookup returns CDR1 SGHRS and CDR2 YFSETQ. J lost 5 bases, V lost 4 bases, and 7 bases had no gene match. The CDR3 spans 14 residues. The CDR3 DNA is TGCGCCAGCAGCGAACCGGGACAGGGAAACGAGCAGTACTTC. It codes for CASSEPGQGNEQYF. The whole variable domain, filled in from reference TRBV5-1 and TRBJ2-7, reads KAGVTQTPRYLIKTRGQQVTLSCSPISGHRSVSWYQQTPGQGLQFLFEYFSETQRNKGNFPGRFSGRQFSNSRSEMNVSTLELGDSALYLCASSEPGQGNEQYFGPGTRLTVT.

V usage is TRBV11-2 and J usage is TRBJ2-5; no clear D. V lost 4 bases and J 5 bases, leaving 8 bases between the germline ends. This CDR3 region has 12 residues. Germline values: CDR1 SGHAT, CDR2 FQNNGV. CDR3 DNA: TGTGCCAGCAGCTCTCTAGAGGAGACCCAGTACTTC. Protein product: CASSSLEETQYF.

The rearrangement uses TRBV11-3 and TRBJ1-6; 8 bases map to TRBD1. Looked up from germline, CDR1 is SGHNT and CDR2 is YENEEA. The CDR3 runs to 16 residues. V was pared by 2 bases and J by 5 bases, with 5 bases of the junction left unmatched. The CDR3: CASSLTRGRDNSPLHF. The CDR3 DNA follows: TGTGCCAGCAGCTTAACCAGGGGGCGGGATAATTCACCCCTCCACTTT.

Here the CDR3 reads CASSPRVGGRNTEAFF. For the CDR3, the DNA is TGTGCCAGCAGCCCGCGCGTGGGGGGGCGGAACACTGAAGCTTTCTTT. The rearrangement links TRBV9 to TRBJ1-1, with D possibly matching TRBD1 (6 bases). Germline V gene lookup returns CDR1 SGDLS and CDR2 YYNGEE. This CDR3 is built from 16 residues. Trimming took off 4 bases at V and 1 base at J, with 17 bases between the two ends.

V usage is TRBV5-1 and J usage is TRBJ2-7; 9 positions match TRBD1. CDR1 is SGHRS, CDR2 YFSETQ, per germline. The CDR3 sequence is 15 residues long. Germline trimming cut 4 bases from V and 2 bases from J; bases unmatched to any gene: 7. The CDR3 region has the DNA TGCGCCAGCAGCCTCTCGACAGGGGGGACCTACGAGCAGTACTTC. Translating gives CASSLSTGGTYEQYF.

V usage is TRBV6-6 and J usage is TRBJ2-2, with D possibly matching TRBD2 (5 bases). V was pared by 5 bases and J by 13 bases, with 11 bases between. CDR1 and CDR2 from the germline V gene are MNHNY and SVGAGI (reference sequence). The CDR3 has 11 amino acids. CDR3 sequence: CASSQAGGLFF. In DNA, the CDR3 is TGTGCCAGCAGTCAGGCGGGTGGGCTGTTTTTT.

This chain joins TRBV11-2 and TRBJ2-1; 14 nucleotides align to TRBD2. Unmatched junction bases numbered 3, after V lost 5 bases and J lost 6 bases. Looked up from germline, CDR1 is SGHAT and CDR2 is FQNNGV. The CDR3 consists of 15 residues. CDR3 DNA sequence: TGTGCCAGCAGCGTAGGGACTAGCGGGAGCAATGAGCAGTTCTTC. The encoded protein is CASSVGTSGSNEQFF.

The chain is built from TRBV11-2 and TRBJ2-1; 10 nucleotides align to TRBD2. J gave up 4 bases and V 2 bases, and 5 bases lay outside the gene matches. The germline V gene has CDR1 SGHAT and CDR2 FQNNGV. The CDR3 contains 16 residues. The CDR3 is CASSLTGTSAYNEQFF. The CDR3 DNA is TGTGCCAGCAGCTTAACGGGGACTAGCGCGTACAATGAGCAGTTCTTC.

This chain connects TRBV18 to TRBJ2-5; TRBD2 aligns across 8 bases. The CDR3 consists of 16 residues. V dropped 1 base and J dropped 2; count of bases not matched to a gene: 6. The germline CDR1 and CDR2 sequences are KGHSH and LQKENI. The CDR3 DNA reads TGTGCCAGCTCACCACTGGGACTAGGTCCACAAGAGACCCAGTACTTC. Translated: CASSPLGLGPQETQYF.

The CDR3 coding sequence is TGTGCCAGCAGTTTAAGGACAGGGGGTGCTGGCTACACCTTC. This gives the protein CASSLRTGGAGYTF. V and J are TRBV28 and TRBJ1-2, with 10 bases identical to TRBD1. The CDR3 is 14 amino acids. Germline V CDR1 and CDR2: MDHEN, SYDVKM. After removal of 2 bases from V and 7 bases from J, the junction contained 4 bases not matched to a gene.

The rearrangement uses TRBV4-2 and TRBJ1-5; 7 bases map to TRBD1. Germline CDR1 reads LGHNA; CDR2 reads YNFKEQ. The V gene end was trimmed by 2 bases and the J gene end by 3 bases; junction bases not matched to a gene: 4. The CDR3 is 15 amino acids. Written as DNA, the CDR3 is TGTGCCAGCAGCCAACAGGGGACAGTCAATCAGCCCCAGCATTTT. Translated, it gives CASSQQGTVNQPQHF.

The chain combines TRBV3-1 (or the pseudogene TRBV3-2) with TRBJ1-1; D call uncertain. V was pared by 6 bases and J by 4 bases, with 9 bases between. CDR1 and CDR2 (germline): LGHDT, YNNKEL (reference sequence). This CDR3 has 12 residues. DNA of the CDR3: TGTGCCAGCAGAAACCGGGGCACTGAAGCTTTCTTT. Protein product: CASRNRGTEAFF.

V usage is TRBV30 and J usage is TRBJ1-4; D remains ambiguous. The CDR3 has 13 amino acids. Germline-derived CDR1 and CDR2 are GTSNPN and SVGIG (reference sequence). The V end lost 3 bases, the J end lost 11 bases, and 16 bases lay between the germline ends. In DNA, the CDR3 is TGTGCCTGGAGACCCACAGACCCTGGTAAACTGTTTTTT. Its translation: CAWRPTDPGKLFF.

This chain connects TRBV9 to TRBJ2-7; 10 bases align to TRBD2. CDR3 length: 15 residues. Per germline, CDR1 SGDLS and CDR2 YYNGEE. With V trimmed by 2 bases and J by 2 bases, 4 bases remained unmatched. DNA of the CDR3: TGTGCCAGCAGCGTTGGCAGCGGGAGGGCCTACGAGCAGTACTTC. It codes for CASSVGSGRAYEQYF.

The V and J genes are TRBV9 and TRBJ1-2, with no clear D. Germline V CDR1 and CDR2: SGDLS, YYNGEE. V was cut by 0 bases and J by 6 bases, with 12 bases left in between. The CDR3 runs 14 residues. CDR3 residues: CASSVDGVRDGYTF. The CDR3 DNA sequence: TGTGCCAGCAGCGTAGATGGGGTGCGGGATGGCTACACCTTC.

V is TRBV15 and J is TRBJ2-1; TRBD2 matches at 7 bases. The CDR3 totals 15 residues. With V trimmed by 2 bases and J by 3 bases, 4 bases remained unmatched. The germline gives CDR1 LNHNV, CDR2 YYDKDF (reference sequence). This CDR3 reads CATSRLAELYNEQFF. The DNA of the CDR3 is TGTGCCACCAGCAGACTAGCGGAGCTCTACAATGAGCAGTTCTTC.

CDR3 nucleotide sequence: TGTGCCAGCAGTCCCTCCCGCCCAGGCAGATATAATTCACCCCTCCACTTT. Its protein product is CASSPSRPGRYNSPLHF. The chain combines TRBV6-2 or TRBV6-3 with TRBJ1-6; no firm D call. The V gene lost 5 bases and the J gene lost 4 bases, with 18 bases spanning the gap. The germline CDR1 and CDR2 sequences are MNHEY and SVGEGT. The CDR3 is 17 residues long.

This chain joins TRBV11-3 and TRBJ2-5, with D possibly matching TRBD1 (6 bases). The CDR3 runs to 13 residues. CDR1 SGHNT and CDR2 YENEEA come from the germline V gene. Trimming stripped 3 bases from V and 2 bases from J, with 7 bases between. DNA of the CDR3: TGTGCCAGCAGCTTCAGGGGTCAAGAGACCCAGTACTTC. Translated, it gives CASSFRGQETQYF.

The J gene is TRBJ1-4, the V gene TRBV6-5; D gene unclear. V lost 2 bases and J lost 7, with 8 bases in between. CDR1 and CDR2 (germline): MNHEY, SVGAGI. There are 13 residues in the CDR3. CDR3 loop: CASSYGSTEKLFF. CDR3 in DNA: TGTGCCAGCAGTTACGGCAGTACTGAAAAACTGTTTTTT.

This chain connects TRBV20-1 to TRBJ2-3; 7 bases agree with TRBD2. Looked up from germline, CDR1 is DFQATT and CDR2 is SNEGSKA (reference sequence). The CDR3 covers 13 residues. Trimming took 3 bases from V and 9 from J; bases not matched to a gene: 9. The CDR3 DNA reads TGCAGTGCTAGTTCGGGGGGTGGAGGAACGCAGTATTTT. It translates to CSASSGGGGTQYF.

The CDR3 loop reads CASSVDSTGDYGYTF. DNA for the CDR3: TGTGCCAGCAGCGTGGATTCGACAGGGGACTATGGCTACACCTTC. The chain employs TRBV9 and TRBJ1-2, with 8 bases fitting TRBD1. Germline-derived CDR1 and CDR2 are SGDLS and YYNGEE. J lost 3 bases, V lost 2 bases, and 6 bases had no gene match. The CDR3 loop spans 15 amino acids.

The chain is built from TRBV5-4 and TRBJ2-7, with TRBD1 identical over 10 bases. This CDR3 region has 13 residues. Trimming cost V 7 bases and J 6 bases; bases outside gene matches: 7. The germline V gene has CDR1 SGHNT and CDR2 YYREEE (reference sequence). CDR3 in amino acids: CASGDRGASEQYF. The CDR3 DNA follows: TGTGCCAGCGGGGACAGGGGCGCGTCCGAGCAGTACTTC.

The chain has TRBV29-1 and TRBJ2-5; D might be TRBD2 (6 bases). Germline loops: CDR1 SQVTM, CDR2 ANQGSEA. V dropped 4 bases and J dropped 5 bases, with 14 bases sitting between them. The length of the CDR3 is 13 residues. The CDR3, as DNA: TGCAGCGTTGTGAGGCAGGCGGGGGAGACCCAGTACTTC. Translating gives CSVVRQAGETQYF.

The chain carries TRBV27 and TRBJ2-1; 10 nucleotides agree with TRBD2. Germline CDR1 and CDR2: MNHEY and SMNVEV (reference sequence). Unmatched junction bases numbered 4, after V lost 4 bases and J lost 1 base. The CDR3 is 16 amino acids. CDR3 in DNA: TGTGCCAGCAGTTCCCGTAGCGGGAGGTCCTACAATGAGCAGTTCTTC. Translation gives CASSSRSGRSYNEQFF.

The CDR3 DNA follows: TGCGCCAGCAGCTTGATAGGTATTGACAGAGCCCGTATTGAAAAACTGTTTTTT. Its translation: CASSLIGIDRARIEKLFF. This rearrangement joins TRBV5-1 to TRBJ1-4, with D maybe TRBD1 (5 bases). CDR3 length equals 18 residues. The ends were cut back, 1 base at V and 7 bases at J, with 23 bases in the middle. Germline values: CDR1 SGHRS, CDR2 YFSETQ. Full variable domain (rest looked up from reference TRBV5-1 and TRBJ1-4): KAGVTQTPRYLIKTRGQQVTLSCSPISGHRSVSWYQQTPGQGLQFLFEYFSETQRNKGNFPGRFSGRQFSNSRSEMNVSTLELGDSALYLCASSLIGIDRARIEKLFFGSGTQLSVL.